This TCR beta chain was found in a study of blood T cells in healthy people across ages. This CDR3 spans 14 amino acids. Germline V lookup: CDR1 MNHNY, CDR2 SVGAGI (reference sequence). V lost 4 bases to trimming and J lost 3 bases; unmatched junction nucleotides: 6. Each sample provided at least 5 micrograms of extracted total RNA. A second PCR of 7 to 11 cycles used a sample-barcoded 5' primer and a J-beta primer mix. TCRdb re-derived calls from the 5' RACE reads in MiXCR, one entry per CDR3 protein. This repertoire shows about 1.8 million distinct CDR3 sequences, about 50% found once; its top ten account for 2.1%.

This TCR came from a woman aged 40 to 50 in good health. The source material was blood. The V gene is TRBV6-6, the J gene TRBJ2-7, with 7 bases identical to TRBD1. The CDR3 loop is CASSFDRVDYEQYF. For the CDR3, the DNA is TGTGCCAGCAGTTTCGACAGGGTTGACTACGAGCAGTACTTC.